The sequence of this T cell receptor beta chain was determined in a study of T-cell memory formation after mild COVID-19. Turning to the study itself: TCR clusters were mostly donor specific.

Study-wide results and caveats: Clones that got smaller from day 15 to 85 had even CD4/CD8, while clones growing later tipped toward CD4+. CD4+ contracting clones were found mainly in CM and EM, and CD8+ ones in EMRA. Some responding clones appeared in pre-infection memory, suggesting cross-reactive memory joined.

TCRdb used MiXCR to reprocess the 5' RACE reads, holding one entry per CDR3 protein. The sample includes about 430,000 distinct CDR3 sequences, less than 25% of them seen just once. This clonotype appeared a few times. Its target is unknown. This CDR3 is 14 amino acids long. CDR1 is ENHRY and CDR2 is SYGVKD in the germline V gene. V dropped 5 bases and J dropped 6; count of bases not matched to a gene: 7. The sample taken for sequencing was PBMCs or a T cell subset sorted from them (not recorded which). V usage is TRBV10-3 and J usage is TRBJ2-7, with 10 bases matching TRBD1. The clonotype comes from an adult woman who had mild COVID-19 (a few samples of this study predate the infection). Cell type and time point are not known. CDR3 protein: CAISKGTGASEQYF. CDR3 DNA: TGTGCCATCAGTAAGGGGACAGGGGCGTCCGAGCAGTACTTC.